Listed here is a single TCR beta chain. What it binds is unknown. The data derive from a study of cytomegalovirus exposure and HLA in healthy donors. Study information: A prior study identified some 100 million unique TCR beta sequences from about 200 million T cells.

PCR amplification relied on 60 Vbeta primers (plus 13 Jbeta primers). Only in-frame clones appear in the TCRdb table, and some are missing; sequencing was by immunoSEQ multiplex PCR. The sample yields around 180,000 clones, approximately 75% seen once. Per the germline V gene, CDR1 is MNHEY and CDR2 is SVGAGI. With 7 bases clipped from V and 7 bases from J, the junction kept 6 bases outside the gene matches. The CDR3 has 13 amino acids. Study-level findings and limits: Later, an analysis showed that TCR beta chains associated with HLA were more clonally expanded than others that were equally common. In vitro experiments confirmed that three CMV-associated chains were specific for CMV antigens.

The sequenced sample consisted of PBMCs. J is TRBJ2-5 and V is TRBV6-5; 10 bases line up with TRBD2. The receptor comes from a girl aged 5 to 17 in good health and CMV-seronegative. CDR3 in amino acids: CASITSGEGTQYF. The CDR3 region has the DNA TGTGCCAGCATTACTAGCGGGGAAGGGACCCAGTACTTC.